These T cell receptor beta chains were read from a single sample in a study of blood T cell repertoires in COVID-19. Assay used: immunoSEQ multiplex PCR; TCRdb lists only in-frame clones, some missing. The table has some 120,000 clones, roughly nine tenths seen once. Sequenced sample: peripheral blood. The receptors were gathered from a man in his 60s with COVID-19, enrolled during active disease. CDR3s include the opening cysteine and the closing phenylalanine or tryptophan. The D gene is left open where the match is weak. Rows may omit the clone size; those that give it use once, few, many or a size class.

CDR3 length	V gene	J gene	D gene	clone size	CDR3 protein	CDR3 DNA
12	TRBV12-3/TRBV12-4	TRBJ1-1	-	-	CASSSRGNEAFF	TGTGCCAGCAGTTCTAGGGGCAATGAAGCTTTCTTT
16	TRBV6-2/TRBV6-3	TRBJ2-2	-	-	CASTPDGGDGTGELFF	TGTGCCAGCACCCCGGACGGAGGCGATGGCACCGGGGAGCTGTTTTTT
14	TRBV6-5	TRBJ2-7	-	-	CASSYSSGGYEQYF	TGTGCCAGCAGTTACTCCTCTGGGGGGTACGAGCAGTACTTC
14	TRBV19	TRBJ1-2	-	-	CASSSRGAVYGYTF	TGTGCCAGTAGTTCTCGGGGAGCCGTTTATGGCTACACCTTC
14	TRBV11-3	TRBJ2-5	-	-	CASSKRQVQSTQYF	TGTGCCAGCAGCAAACGGCAGGTCCAATCAACCCAGTACTTC
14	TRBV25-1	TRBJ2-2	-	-	CASSPGQNTGELFF	TGTGCCAGCAGTCCGGGACAAAACACCGGGGAGCTGTTTTTT
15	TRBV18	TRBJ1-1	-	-	CASSSSTGGNTEAFF	TGTGCCAGCTCATCTTCTACAGGCGGAAACACTGAAGCTTTCTTT
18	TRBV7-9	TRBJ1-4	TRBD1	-	CASSSTTGGVGTNEKLFF	TGTGCCAGCAGCTCAACCACAGGGGGCGTTGGGACTAATGAAAAACTGTTTTTT
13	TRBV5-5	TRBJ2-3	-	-	CASSLPTGDTQYF	TGTGCCAGCAGCTTGCCTACAGGCGATACGCAGTATTTT
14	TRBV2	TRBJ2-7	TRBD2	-	CASSASGRTSEQYF	TGTGCCAGCAGTGCAAGCGGGAGGACTAGCGAGCAGTACTTC
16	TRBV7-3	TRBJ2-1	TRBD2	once	CASSSIGLAGGNEQFF	TGTGCCAGCAGCTCCATCGGACTAGCGGGAGGTAATGAGCAGTTCTTC
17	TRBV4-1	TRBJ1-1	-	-	CASSQETARASDTEAFF	TGCGCCAGCAGCCAAGAAACGGCCAGGGCTAGTGACACTGAAGCTTTCTTT
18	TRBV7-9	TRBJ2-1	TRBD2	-	CASSLVVGRRGDYNEQFF	TGTGCCAGCAGCTTAGTAGTAGGAAGGCGGGGGGACTACAATGAGCAGTTCTTC
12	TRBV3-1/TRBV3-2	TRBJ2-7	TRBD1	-	CASSQGDREKYF	TGTGCCAGCAGCCAAGGGGACAGGGAAAAGTACTTC
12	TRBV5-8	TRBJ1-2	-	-	CASSFQNYGYTF	TGTGCCAGCAGCTTCCAGAACTATGGCTACACCTTC
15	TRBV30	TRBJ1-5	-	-	CAWSAGIRGNQPQHF	TGTGCCTGGAGTGCCGGGATTAGGGGCAATCAGCCCCAGCATTTT
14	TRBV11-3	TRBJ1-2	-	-	CASSSGDLNYGYTF	TGTGCCAGCAGCTCAGGGGATTTAAACTATGGCTACACCTTC
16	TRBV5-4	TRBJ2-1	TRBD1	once	CASSFLQGTVYNEQFF	TGTGCCAGCAGTTTTTTACAGGGGACCGTCTATAATGAGCAGTTCTTC
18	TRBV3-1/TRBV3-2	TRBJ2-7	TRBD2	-	CASSQDRAAGEPPHEQYF	TGTGCCAGCAGCCAAGATCGTGCGGCGGGAGAGCCCCCCCACGAGCAGTACTTC
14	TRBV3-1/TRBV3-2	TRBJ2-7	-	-	CASSQGQGSYEQYF	TGTGCCAGCAGCCAAGGCCAGGGATCCTACGAGCAGTACTTC
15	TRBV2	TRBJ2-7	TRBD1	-	CASRFPGQGAWEQYF	TGTGCCAGCCGATTTCCGGGACAGGGGGCTTGGGAGCAGTACTTC
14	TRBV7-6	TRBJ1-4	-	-	CASSSREGGEKLFF	TGTGCCAGCAGTTCGCGTGAAGGGGGAGAAAAACTGTTTTTT
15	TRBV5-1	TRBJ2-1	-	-	CASFLTPSSYNEQFF	TGCGCCAGCTTCCTGACTCCTAGCTCCTACAATGAGCAGTTCTTC
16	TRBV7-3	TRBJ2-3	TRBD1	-	CASSSGTGGETDTQYF	TGTGCCAGCAGCTCCGGGACAGGAGGGGAAACAGATACGCAGTATTTT
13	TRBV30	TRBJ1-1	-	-	CAWSVNEGTEAFF	TGTGCCTGGAGTGTCAACGAGGGAACTGAAGCTTTCTTT
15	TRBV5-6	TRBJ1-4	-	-	CASSLVGATNEKLFF	TGTGCCAGCAGCTTGGTAGGAGCAACTAATGAAAAACTGTTTTTT
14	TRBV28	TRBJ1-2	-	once	CASSTEERLHGYTF	TGTGCCAGCAGTACGGAAGAGCGGCTTCATGGCTACACCTTC
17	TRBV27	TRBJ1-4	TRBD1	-	CAHRGGQETETNEKLFF	TGTGCCCACCGAGGCGGACAGGAAACTGAAACTAATGAAAAACTGTTTTTT
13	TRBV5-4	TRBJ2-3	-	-	CASSLDERDTQYF	TGTGCCAGCAGCTTGGATGAGCGAGATACGCAGTATTTT
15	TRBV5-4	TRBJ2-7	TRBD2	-	CASSSSGLAIGEQYF	TGTGCCAGCAGCTCATCCGGACTAGCGATCGGAGAGCAGTACTTC
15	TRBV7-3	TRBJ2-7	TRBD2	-	CASSFPAGGPREQYF	TGTGCCAGCAGCTTCCCAGCGGGAGGGCCGAGGGAGCAGTACTTC
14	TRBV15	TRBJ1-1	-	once	CATSRDTDDTEAFF	TGTGCCACCAGCAGAGATACAGACGACACTGAAGCTTTCTTT
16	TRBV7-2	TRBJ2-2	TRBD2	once	CASSYSAGADTGELFF	TGTGCCAGCAGCTATTCAGCGGGAGCGGACACCGGGGAGCTGTTTTTT
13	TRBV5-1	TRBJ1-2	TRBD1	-	CASSLWTGDGYTF	TGCGCCAGCAGCTTGTGGACAGGGGATGGCTACACCTTC
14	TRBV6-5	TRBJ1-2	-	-	CASSYRQEVYGYTF	TGTGCTAGCAGTTACCGGCAGGAGGTCTATGGCTACACCTTC
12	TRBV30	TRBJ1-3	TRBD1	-	CAWSGTGNTIYF	TGTGCCTGGAGTGGGACAGGGAACACCATATATTTT
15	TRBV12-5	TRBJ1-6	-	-	CASGKQGVGNSPLHF	TGTGCTAGTGGAAAACAGGGAGTTGGTAATTCACCCCTCCACTTT
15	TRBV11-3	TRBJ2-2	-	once	CASSPGEANTGELFF	TGTGCCAGCAGCCCCGGGGAGGCGAACACCGGGGAGCTGTTTTTT
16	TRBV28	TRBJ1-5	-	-	CASTIFRWASNQPQHF	TGTGCCAGCACCATTTTTCGGTGGGCGAGCAATCAGCCCCAGCATTTT